This TCR beta chain was sequenced for a study of cytomegalovirus exposure and HLA in healthy donors (dated by TCRdb to about 2017). Background on the whole study: According to an earlier analysis of around 600 of the donors, roughly 180 million T cells yielded some 110 million unique TCR beta sequences and less than 300 Gb of sequence data. An early release that covered about 600 HLA-typed donors contained approximately 300 gigabases of sequencing data and 85 million to 100 million unique TCR sequences. The genetic ancestry cluster associated with self-reported Caucasian donors included roughly 84% of the roughly 400 genotyped donors. The study was designed to test whether signatures of past pathogen exposure could be identified by cataloging public T cell receptors. The T cell repertoires of 550 to 850 subjects were profiled by immunosequencing and related to cytomegalovirus serostatus. A separate validation cohort of roughly 130 different subjects was used in addition to the roughly 620-subject first cohort. To predict cytomegalovirus infection status, the study brought together high-throughput TCR immunosequencing, statistical association of individual TCRs with disease status, and machine learning. In a later analysis, previously published TCR beta repertoires from roughly 710 donors were re-analyzed and high-resolution HLA genotyping was added so that TCR occurrence patterns could be studied. In the later analysis, no new phenotypic data were used to find candidate immune exposures; instead, reliance was placed on TCR beta sequences and their occurrence across donors. To decide whether each TCR beta V gene segment behaved as functional or pseudogenic, an earlier analysis of 587 of the donors relied on high-throughput TCR beta sequencing. Donor age, sex, ethnicity and CMV serostatus were compiled alongside the repertoire data. Genome-wide SNP genotypes for about 65% of the 666 donors were used in a later genetic analysis, which treated that subset as a discovery cohort. All discovery cohort repertoires had been generated using a single sequencing platform. Both class I and class II loci were covered by HLA typing, at four-digit resolution. Typing coverage varied by locus: about 629-640 donors for A, B, C, DRB1 and DQB1; 522 for DQA1; about 570 for DPA1; roughly 470 for DPB1. Four to six DR-DQ haplotypes were handled as single units for association and clustering, since linkage in the cohort was strong. Among a few hundred genotyped donors of the cohort, an average of approximately 240,000 unique TCR beta nucleotide sequences were sequenced per donor, about a sixth of them non-productive.

Clipping removes 4 bases from V and 0 bases from J, with 3 as the unmatched junction base count. The cysteine opens and the phenylalanine closes a CDR3 of 14 amino acids. Only the CDR3 region is kept as DNA, spanning 42 bases read in frame from base 1. Taken from the germline V gene, the CDR1 and CDR2 loops are SQVTM and ANQGSEA. As concerns this clone: The antigen it binds to is not known. The record has no base qualities; no much larger clone is one base away.

Here is what the overall study found, with its caveats: When HLA alleles, especially DR and DQ, strongly co-occurred, TCR associations were difficult to assign to individual alleles. A total of around 150 TCR beta chains were listed by the study as associated with cytomegalovirus. Compared with equally common non-associated chains, HLA-associated TCR beta chains in a later analysis were more clonally expanded and had lower generation probabilities. An earlier analysis of approximately 540 of the donors showed that most TCR beta V segments appeared in productive rearrangements either about 87% or about 30% of the time, which broadly matched IMGT annotations. Immune exposure information for the cohort was limited to CMV serostatus. The sequencing pipeline was judged likely to have produced a cluster of highly shared sequence variants as a technical artifact. A further reported finding was that TCR beta sequences accurately predicted the HLA-A and HLA-B alleles for most subjects in the first cohort. HLA typing was unavailable for some donors at each locus, so association tests used only the typed subset. At a false discovery rate of 0.05, a later analysis linked some 18,000 TCR beta sequences to specific HLA alleles. According to the authors, the approach could potentially be generalized to other disease states and immunological phenotypes. According to a later analysis, most CMV-associated TCR beta chains appeared to be HLA-restricted, and the HLA associations seemed to be driven largely by CMV exposure. In a later analysis, several top co-occurrence clusters were reported to appear linked to parvovirus B19, influenza, CMV and Epstein-Barr virus. Only TCR beta chains were sequenced in this cohort, and the absence of alpha or paired-chain data limited detectable features. In a later genetic analysis, a missense DCLRE1C variant was associated with V-gene and J-gene trimming of TCR beta chains, and the association was replicated in an independent cohort. According to a later genetic analysis, donors in an Asian-associated ancestry cluster had fewer N-insertions in productive TCRs than the approximately 710-donor mean. In a later analysis, TCR association rates were found to vary across HLA loci, with the most associated TCRs seen for DRB1 alleles and the fewest for HLA-C alleles. Most TCR sequences were observed very rarely across donors, whereas some public TCRs were present in many individuals. Cytomegalovirus status was reported to be diagnosed by the classifier with high specificity and sensitivity in both the original and validation cohorts. Some IMGT-functional V segments, including TRBV6-2 and TRBV6-3, could not be distinguished by the 87-base-pair reads and were therefore excluded. In vitro tests confirmed that three of the cytomegalovirus-associated TCR beta chains recognize cytomegalovirus antigens. Because counts were too low, seventeen rarely observed V segments, including chromosome 9 orphons, were excluded from the earlier analysis of a few hundred of the donors. The presence/absence analyses assumed that sequencing depth was roughly uniform across donors, and that assumption may not be true. Correlated functional status among segregating V segments might be attributable to linkage disequilibrium, but an unknown experimental factor could not be ruled out.

Receptors were amplified or captured by the immunoSEQ multiplex PCR assay. The multiplex PCR relied on a mix of 60 forward primers for TCR Vbeta segments and 13 reverse primers for TCR Jbeta segments. A multiplex PCR assay on genomic DNA amplified the CDR3 region of rearranged TCR beta genes. The amplified TCR beta libraries were sequenced on the Illumina HiSeq System as 87-base-pair reads. The authors processed their data as follows. Across the 500 to 750 repertoires, a later analysis counted roughly 77 million unique TCR beta chains, 9 million to 14 million of which were shared by at least two donors. Raw reads were error-corrected and collapsed into unique sequences with a nearest-neighbor algorithm that merged closely related sequences to remove PCR and sequencing errors. V, D and J gene segments were assigned by aligning CDR3 sequences to IMGT reference sequences. For a sequence to be retained, a match of at least six nucleotides was required to both a V gene segment and a J gene segment. A rearrangement counted as productive if the CDR3 had no stop codons and remained in frame with V and J, and every other rearrangement counted as non-productive. CDR3 was defined by IMGT convention, running from the second conserved V-encoded cysteine to the conserved J-encoded phenylalanine. The earlier analysis of about 620 of the donors excluded sequences that lacked an unambiguous match to a single V gene segment. In an earlier analysis of roughly 600 of the donors, a V segment was called functional when productive rearrangements were above 56.7%, and segregating when the standard deviation between donors exceeded 5%. To diagnose cytomegalovirus status from the catalog of TCR beta chain sequences, a statistical classification framework was built. V and J gene assignment, in a later analysis, came from comparing TCR nucleotide sequences with IMGT/GENE-DB human TR gene sequences. A later analysis assigned CDR3 sequences and most-parsimonious VDJ recombination scenarios with the TCRdist pipeline. In a later analysis, each TCR beta chain was defined by its CDR3 amino acid sequence together with its V-gene family, and reads without a unique V-gene family were excluded. A later analysis removed 550 to 700 highly shared, low-generation-probability nucleotide sequences to deal with suspected cross-contamination and a sequencing artifact. For each public chain, a later analysis derived a clonal expansion index from normalized ranks of inferred template counts within each repertoire. In a later analysis, generation probabilities were computed with a VDJ recombination model fitted to out-of-frame rearrangements, and the resulting probabilities were checked against IGoR. In a later analysis, hypergeometric tests were used to score TCR-TCR, TCR-HLA and TCR-CMV co-occurrence, with a repertoire-size bias correction applied to TCR pairs. In a later analysis, false discovery rates were estimated by permuting HLA or CMV assignments 20 times. A later analysis grouped co-occurring TCRs with DBSCAN, adding TCRdist sequence similarity when clustering within HLA-allele-positive subsets. Repertoires with fewer than 30,000 or more than 120,000 public chains, plus five repertoires with anomalous nucleotide sharing, were excluded from co-occurrence clustering. Sourced from immuneACCESS, this table was stored by TCRdb with only in-frame sequences that have V and J called. A share of the clones is absent; for the studies checked, an unresolved V gene accounts for under half, and the remainder has no known explanation. That table furnishes V, J and clone size, whereas the DNA furnished D and trimming. The sample records 150,000 or so clones, over 60% of which are singletons. The top ten clones comprise roughly 4% of the sample.

The cohort comprised some 700 healthy bone marrow donors. At the time of sampling, all cohort members were nominally healthy, though unrecorded immune exposures were likely present. The donor tested CMV seronegative and was one of the 352 seronegative cohort members. Each donor provided a peripheral blood sample, and peripheral blood mononuclear cells were used for TCR beta sequencing. The Qiagen DNeasy Blood Extraction Kit was used to extract genomic DNA from the blood cell samples. Material for sequencing was PBMCs. The chain couples TRBV29-1 to TRBJ2-3, with 8 central nucleotides matching TRBD2. This TCR was sampled from a woman between 40 and 50 years old in good health and CMV-seronegative. The nucleotide sequence reads as follows: TGCAGCGTTGGTCGCGGGGGGAGCACAGATACGCAGTATTTT. This is translated as CSVGRGGSTDTQYF.